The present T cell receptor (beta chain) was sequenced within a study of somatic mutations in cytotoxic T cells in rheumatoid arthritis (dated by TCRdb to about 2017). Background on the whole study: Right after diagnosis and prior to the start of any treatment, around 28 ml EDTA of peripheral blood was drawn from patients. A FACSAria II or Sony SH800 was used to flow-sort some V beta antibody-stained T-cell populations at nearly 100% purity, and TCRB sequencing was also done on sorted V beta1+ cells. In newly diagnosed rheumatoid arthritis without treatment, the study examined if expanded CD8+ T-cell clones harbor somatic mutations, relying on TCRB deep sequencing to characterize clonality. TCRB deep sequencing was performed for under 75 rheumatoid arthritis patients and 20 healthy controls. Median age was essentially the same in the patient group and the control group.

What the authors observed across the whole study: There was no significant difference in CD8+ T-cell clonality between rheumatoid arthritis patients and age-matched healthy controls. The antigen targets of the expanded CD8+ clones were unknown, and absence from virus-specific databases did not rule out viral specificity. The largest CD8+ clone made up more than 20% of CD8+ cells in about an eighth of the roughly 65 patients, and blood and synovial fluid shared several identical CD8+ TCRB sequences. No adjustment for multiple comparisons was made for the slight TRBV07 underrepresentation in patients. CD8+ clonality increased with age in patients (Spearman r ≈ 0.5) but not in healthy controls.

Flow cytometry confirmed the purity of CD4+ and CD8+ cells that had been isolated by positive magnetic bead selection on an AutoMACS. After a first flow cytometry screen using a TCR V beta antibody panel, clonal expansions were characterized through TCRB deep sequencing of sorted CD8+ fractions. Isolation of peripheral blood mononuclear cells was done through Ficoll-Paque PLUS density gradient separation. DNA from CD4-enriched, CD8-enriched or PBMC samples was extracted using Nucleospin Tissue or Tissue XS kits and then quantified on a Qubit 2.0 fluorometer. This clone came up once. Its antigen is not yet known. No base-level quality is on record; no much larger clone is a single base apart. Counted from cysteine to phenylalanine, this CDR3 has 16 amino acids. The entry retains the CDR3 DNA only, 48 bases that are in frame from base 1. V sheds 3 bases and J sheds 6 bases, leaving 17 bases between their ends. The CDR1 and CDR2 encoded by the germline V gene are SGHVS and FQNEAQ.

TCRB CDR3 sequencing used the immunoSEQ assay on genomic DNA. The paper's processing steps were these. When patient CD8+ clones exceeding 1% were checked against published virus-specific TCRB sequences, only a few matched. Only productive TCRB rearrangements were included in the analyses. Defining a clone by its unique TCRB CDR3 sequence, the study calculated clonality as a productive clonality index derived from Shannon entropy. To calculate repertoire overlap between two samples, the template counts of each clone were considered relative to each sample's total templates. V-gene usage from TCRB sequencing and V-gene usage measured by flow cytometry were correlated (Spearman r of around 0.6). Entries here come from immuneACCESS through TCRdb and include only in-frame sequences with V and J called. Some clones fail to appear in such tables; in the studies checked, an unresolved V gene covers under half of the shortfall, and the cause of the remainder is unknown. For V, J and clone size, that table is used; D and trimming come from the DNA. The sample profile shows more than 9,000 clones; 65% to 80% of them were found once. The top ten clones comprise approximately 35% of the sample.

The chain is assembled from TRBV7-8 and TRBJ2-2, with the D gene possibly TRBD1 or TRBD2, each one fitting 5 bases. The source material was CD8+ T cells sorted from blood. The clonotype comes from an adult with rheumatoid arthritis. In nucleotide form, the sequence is TGTGCCAGCAGCTTTGCAGGGACGGGTGAATCCGGGGAGCTGTTTTTT. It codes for CASSFAGTGESGELFF. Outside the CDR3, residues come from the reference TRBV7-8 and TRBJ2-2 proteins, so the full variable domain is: GAGVSQSPRYKVAKRGQDVALRCDPISGHVSLFWYQQALGQGPEFLTYFQNEAQLDKSGLPSDRFFAERPEGSVSTLKIQRTQQEDSAVYLCASSFAGTGESGELFFGEGSRLTVL.